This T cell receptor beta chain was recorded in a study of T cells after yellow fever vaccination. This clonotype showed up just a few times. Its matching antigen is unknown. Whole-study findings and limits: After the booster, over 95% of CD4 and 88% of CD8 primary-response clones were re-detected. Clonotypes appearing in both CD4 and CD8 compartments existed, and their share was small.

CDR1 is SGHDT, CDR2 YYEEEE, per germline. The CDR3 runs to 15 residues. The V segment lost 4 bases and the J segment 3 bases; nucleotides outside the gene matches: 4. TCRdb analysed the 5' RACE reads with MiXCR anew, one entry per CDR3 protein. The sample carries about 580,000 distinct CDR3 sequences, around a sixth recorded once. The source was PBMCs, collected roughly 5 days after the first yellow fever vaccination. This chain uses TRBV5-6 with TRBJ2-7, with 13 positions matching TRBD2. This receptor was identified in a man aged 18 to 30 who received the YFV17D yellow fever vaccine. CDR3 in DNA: TGTGCCAGCAGCGCCAGGACTAGCGGGGGCTACGAGCAGTACTTC. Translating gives CASSARTSGGYEQYF.